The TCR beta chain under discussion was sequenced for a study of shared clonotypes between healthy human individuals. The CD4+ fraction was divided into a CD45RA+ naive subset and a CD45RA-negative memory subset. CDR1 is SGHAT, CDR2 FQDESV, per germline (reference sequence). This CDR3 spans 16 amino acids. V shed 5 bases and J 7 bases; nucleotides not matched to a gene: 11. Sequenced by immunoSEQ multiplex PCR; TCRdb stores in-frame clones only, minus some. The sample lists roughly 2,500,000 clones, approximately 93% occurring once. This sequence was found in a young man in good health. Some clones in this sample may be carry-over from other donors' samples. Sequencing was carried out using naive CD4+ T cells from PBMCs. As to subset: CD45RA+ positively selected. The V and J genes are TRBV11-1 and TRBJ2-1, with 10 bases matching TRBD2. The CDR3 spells CASSTTLAGLFNEQFF. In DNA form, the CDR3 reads TGTGCCAGCAGCACCACACTAGCGGGATTATTTAATGAGCAGTTCTTC. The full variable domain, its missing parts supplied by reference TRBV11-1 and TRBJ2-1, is EAEVAQSPRYKITEKSQAVAFWCDPISGHATLYWYRQILGQGPELLVQFQDESVVDDSQLPKDRFSAERLKGVDSTLKIQPAELGDSAMYLCASSTTLAGLFNEQFFGPGTRLTVL.